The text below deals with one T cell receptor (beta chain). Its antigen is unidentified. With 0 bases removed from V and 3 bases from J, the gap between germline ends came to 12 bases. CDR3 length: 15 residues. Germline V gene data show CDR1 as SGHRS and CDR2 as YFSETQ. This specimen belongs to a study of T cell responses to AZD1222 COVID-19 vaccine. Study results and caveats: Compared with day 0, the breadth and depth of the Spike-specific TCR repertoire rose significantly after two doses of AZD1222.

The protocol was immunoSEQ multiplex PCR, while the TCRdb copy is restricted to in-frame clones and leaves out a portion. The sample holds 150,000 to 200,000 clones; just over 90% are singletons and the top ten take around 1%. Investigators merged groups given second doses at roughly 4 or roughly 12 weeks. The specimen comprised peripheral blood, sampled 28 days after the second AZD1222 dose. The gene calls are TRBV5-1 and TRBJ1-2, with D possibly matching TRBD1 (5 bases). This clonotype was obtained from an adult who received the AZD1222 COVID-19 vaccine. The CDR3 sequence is CASSLEQGLHYGYTF. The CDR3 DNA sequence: TGCGCCAGCAGCTTGGAGCAGGGCCTTCACTATGGCTACACCTTC.